This T cell receptor beta chain was identified in a study of a mutant IDH1 vaccine in newly diagnosed glioma (TCRdb year 2021). For the study in its entirety: Vaccination began 4-6 weeks after radiotherapy alone, or alongside temozolomide cycles in the chemotherapy-containing groups. Of the 25 to 35 patients who were treated, around 60% were male and approximately 40% were female, and the mean age was about 37 years. Prior to enrollment, patients had been given standard therapy consisting of radiotherapy alone, temozolomide alone, or radiochemotherapy with temozolomide, with the combination given to most patients. Visit V12 was the week-35 safety follow-up and visit V13 was the week-47 end of study. Peripheral blood was collected at six visits: V03 (baseline), V05, V07, V10, V12 and V13. Longitudinal TCRB deep sequencing was performed for roughly 25 treated patients wherever samples were available for exploratory analyses. Overall study outcomes, separate from this receptor: Immune responses induced by the vaccine were seen in approximately 93% of patients across multiple MHC alleles. Changes in the top peripheral T cell clonotypes picked up by TCRB sequencing did not appear to be linked to pseudoprogression. Selection of PBMC samples for TCRB deep sequencing was based on availability. According to the authors, sample limitations meant that analyses of patient blood samples could not be reproduced.

According to the study, the label for this sample's time point signals: week 35, safety follow-up. Each vaccine dose, consisting of 300 ug of a 20-mer mutant IDH1 peptide in Montanide, was administered subcutaneously with topical imiquimod. Patients were given eight vaccinations, in weeks 1, 3, 5, 7, 11, 15, 19 and 23, which matched visits V03 through V10. Newly diagnosed WHO grade 3 or 4 IDH1-mutant astrocytomas showing loss of nuclear ATRX were present in the donors. The samples were drawn from NOA16, a multicentre, single-arm, open-label phase I trial in Germany that tested a mutant IDH1 peptide vaccine in humans for the first time. The DNeasy Blood and Tissue Kit was used to extract genomic DNA from EDTA blood for TCRB sequencing. Trimming takes 7 bases from V and 3 bases from J, and the germline ends sit 12 bases apart. The CDR3 spans 13 residues, from the cysteine through the phenylalanine. Of all the DNA, just the CDR3 is kept, 39 bases in frame from base 1. CDR1 LNHDA and CDR2 SQIVND were looked up in the germline V gene (reference sequence).

With regard to this clone: Its antigen remains undetermined. Within one base of it there is no much larger clone, and no base qualities were kept.

Libraries came from the immunoSEQ multiplex PCR assay. Rearranged TCR beta chain sequences were amplified with the hsTCRB Kit following the manufacturer's protocol. An Illumina MiSeq was used to sequence the TCRB libraries. Regarding the original processing steps: Demultiplexing, trimming and gene mapping were performed with the kit vendor's proprietary platform. The clones in this table, taken by TCRdb from immuneACCESS, are in-frame only. Not every clone is retained; where verified, under half of the shortfall comes from an unresolved V gene, and the cause of the rest is unknown. D and trimming come from the DNA, and the V and J calls and clone size come from that table. The sample profile shows around 32,000 clones; about 80% of them were found once. 3.2% of the sample is in the top ten clones.

The chain is made from TRBV19 and TRBJ1-2; the D segment cannot be called with confidence. The sequence was collected from a man aged 40-50 years with glioma. Some clones in this sample may be carry-over from other donors' samples. This specimen was PBMCs, taken from a glioma patient whose treatment included an IDH1 peptide vaccine. DNA sequence: TGTGCCAGTACCCCCAGTAGGGACTATGGCTACACCTTC. Its amino acids are CASTPSRDYGYTF.